The clone carrying this T cell receptor beta chain showed up just once. Antigen: not known. The data are from a study of cytomegalovirus exposure and HLA in healthy donors. This CDR3 is 14 amino acids long. CDR1 and CDR2 (germline): MNHNY, SVGAGI (reference sequence). The ends were cut back, 7 bases at V and 2 bases at J, with 12 bases in the middle. TCRdb keeps only in-frame clones here, not all; method: immunoSEQ multiplex PCR. The data contain 150,000 or so clones, nearly 90% of them singletons. Findings and caveats of the study: Associated with cytomegalovirus, according to the listing, were around 160 TCR beta chains. According to a subsequent analysis, TCR clusters from the first cohort were inclined to appear together in the roughly 130 validation repertoires.

The origin of this receptor is a woman aged 18-29 years in good health and CMV-seropositive. The chain carries TRBV6-6 and TRBJ1-5; D may be TRBD1 (6 bases). Material: PBMCs. The CDR3: CASTPGVGNQPQHF. CDR3 nucleotides: TGTGCCAGCACCCCAGGGGTTGGCAATCAGCCCCAGCATTTT.